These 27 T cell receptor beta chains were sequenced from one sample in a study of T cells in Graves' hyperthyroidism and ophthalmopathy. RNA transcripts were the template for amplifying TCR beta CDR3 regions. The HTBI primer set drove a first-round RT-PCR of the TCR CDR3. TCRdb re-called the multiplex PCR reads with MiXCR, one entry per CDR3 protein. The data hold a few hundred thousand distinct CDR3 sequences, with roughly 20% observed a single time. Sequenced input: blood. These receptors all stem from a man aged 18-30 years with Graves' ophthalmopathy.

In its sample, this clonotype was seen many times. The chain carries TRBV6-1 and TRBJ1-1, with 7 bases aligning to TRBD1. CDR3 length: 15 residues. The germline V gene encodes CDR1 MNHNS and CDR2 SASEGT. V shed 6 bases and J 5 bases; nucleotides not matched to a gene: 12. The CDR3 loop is CASRALGDSATEAFF. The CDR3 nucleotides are TGTGCCAGCAGGGCCCTGGGGGACAGCGCAACTGAAGCTTTCTTT.

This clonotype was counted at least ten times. The CDR3 region is CASGQGDTQYF. CDR3 nucleotides: TGTGCCAGCGGCCAGGGAGATACGCAGTATTTT. The genes are TRBV6-1 and TRBJ2-3; D perhaps matches TRBD1 (5 bases). Germline lookup yields CDR1 MNHNS and CDR2 SASEGT. The ends were cut back, 8 bases at V and 5 bases at J, with 8 bases in the middle. This CDR3 is built from 11 residues.

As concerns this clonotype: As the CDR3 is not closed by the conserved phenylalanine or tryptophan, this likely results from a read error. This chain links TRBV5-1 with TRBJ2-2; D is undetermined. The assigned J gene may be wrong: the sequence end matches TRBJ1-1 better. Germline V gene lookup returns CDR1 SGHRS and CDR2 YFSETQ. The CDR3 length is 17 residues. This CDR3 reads CASSQGGQVLDLRGAFL. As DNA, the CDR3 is TGCGCCAGCAGCCAAGGCGGGCAGGTACTAGACCTCCGGGGAGCTTTCCTT.

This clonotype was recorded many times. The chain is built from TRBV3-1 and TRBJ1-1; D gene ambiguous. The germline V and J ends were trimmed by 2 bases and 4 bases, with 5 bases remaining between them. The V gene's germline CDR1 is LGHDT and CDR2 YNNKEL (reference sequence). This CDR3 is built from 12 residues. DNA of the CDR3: TGTGCCAGCAGCCAAACCAGCACTGAAGCTTTCTTT. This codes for CASSQTSTEAFF. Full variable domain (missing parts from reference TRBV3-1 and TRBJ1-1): DTAVSQTPKYLVTQMGNDKSIKCEQNLGHDTMYWYKQDSKKFLKIMFSYNNKELIINETVPNRFSPKSPDKAHLNLHINSLELGDSAVYFCASSQTSTEAFFGQGTRLTVV.

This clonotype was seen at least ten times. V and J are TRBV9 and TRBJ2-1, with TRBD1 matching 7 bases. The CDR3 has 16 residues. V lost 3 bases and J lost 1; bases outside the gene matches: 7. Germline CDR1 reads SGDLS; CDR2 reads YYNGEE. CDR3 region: CASSAEGQTSYNEQFF. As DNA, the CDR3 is TGTGCCAGCAGCGCTGAGGGACAGACTTCCTACAATGAGCAGTTCTTC.

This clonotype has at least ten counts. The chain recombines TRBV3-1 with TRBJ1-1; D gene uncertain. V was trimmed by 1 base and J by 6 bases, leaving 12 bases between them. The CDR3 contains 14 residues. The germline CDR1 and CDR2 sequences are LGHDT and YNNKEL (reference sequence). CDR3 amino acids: CASSQGKGFAEAFF. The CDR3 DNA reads TGTGCCAGCAGCCAAGGTAAGGGCTTCGCTGAAGCTTTCTTT. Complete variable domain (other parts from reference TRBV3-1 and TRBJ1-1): DTAVSQTPKYLVTQMGNDKSIKCEQNLGHDTMYWYKQDSKKFLKIMFSYNNKELIINETVPNRFSPKSPDKAHLNLHINSLELGDSAVYFCASSQGKGFAEAFFGQGTRLTVV.

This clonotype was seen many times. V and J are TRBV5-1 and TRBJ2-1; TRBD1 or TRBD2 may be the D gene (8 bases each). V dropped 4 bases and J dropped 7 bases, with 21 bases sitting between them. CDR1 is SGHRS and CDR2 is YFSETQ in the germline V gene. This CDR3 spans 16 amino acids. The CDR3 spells CASSPGGTGPRNEQFF. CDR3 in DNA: TGCGCCAGCAGCCCGGGAGGGACAGGACCAAGAAATGAGCAGTTCTTC.

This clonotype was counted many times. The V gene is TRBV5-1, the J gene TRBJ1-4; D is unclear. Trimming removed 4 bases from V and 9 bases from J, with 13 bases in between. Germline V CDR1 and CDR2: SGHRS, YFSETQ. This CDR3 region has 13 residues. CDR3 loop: CASSQDRRQKLFF. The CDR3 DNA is TGCGCCAGCAGCCAAGACCGAAGACAAAAACTGTTTTTT.

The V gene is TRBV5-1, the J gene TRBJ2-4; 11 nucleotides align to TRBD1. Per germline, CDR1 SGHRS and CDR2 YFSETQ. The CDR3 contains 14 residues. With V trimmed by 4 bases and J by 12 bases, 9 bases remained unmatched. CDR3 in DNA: TGCGCCAGCAGCCCCTCGGGACAGGGGGGAGGTCAGTACTTC. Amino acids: CASSPSGQGGGQYF. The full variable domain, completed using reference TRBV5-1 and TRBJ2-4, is KAGVTQTPRYLIKTRGQQVTLSCSPISGHRSVSWYQQTPGQGLQFLFEYFSETQRNKGNFPGRFSGRQFSNSRSEMNVSTLELGDSALYLCASSPSGQGGGQYFGAGTRLSVL.

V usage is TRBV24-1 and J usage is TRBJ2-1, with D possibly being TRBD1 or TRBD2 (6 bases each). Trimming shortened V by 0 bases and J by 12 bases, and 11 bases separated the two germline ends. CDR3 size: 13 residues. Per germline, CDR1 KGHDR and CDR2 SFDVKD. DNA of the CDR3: TGTGCCACCAGTGATTTGTTCCCGGGGGCGCAGTTCTTC. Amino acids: CATSDLFPGAQFF.

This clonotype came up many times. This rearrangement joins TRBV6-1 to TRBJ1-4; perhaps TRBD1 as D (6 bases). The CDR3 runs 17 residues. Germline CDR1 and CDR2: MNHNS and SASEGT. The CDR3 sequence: CASQKGVGHATNEKLFF. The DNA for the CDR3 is TGTGCGAGCCAAAAGGGGGTGGGCCATGCAACTAATGAAAAACTGTTTTTT.

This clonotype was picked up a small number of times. The CDR3 region is CASSSGEGNTEAFF. Here the CDR3 DNA reads TGTGCCAGCAGTTCGGGGGAGGGGAACACTGAAGCTTTCTTT. The V call is TRBV5-6, the J call TRBJ1-1; TRBD1 might be the D (5 bases). The CDR3 has 14 residues. Germline CDR1 reads SGHDT; CDR2 reads YYEEEE. Trimming cost V 5 bases and J 1 base, with 12 bases left between them.

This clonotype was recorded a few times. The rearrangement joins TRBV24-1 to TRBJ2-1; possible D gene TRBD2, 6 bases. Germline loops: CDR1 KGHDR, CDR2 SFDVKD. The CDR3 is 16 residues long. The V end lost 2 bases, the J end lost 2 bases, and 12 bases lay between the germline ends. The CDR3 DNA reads TGTGCCACCAGTGATTCATGGACTACCCCCTACAATGAGCAGTTCTTC. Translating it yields CATSDSWTTPYNEQFF.

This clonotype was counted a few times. The CDR3 loop is CASSLRLWQGPLGFEKLFF. CDR3 coding DNA: TGTGCCAGCAGTTTACGGTTATGGCAGGGGCCTTTGGGCTTCGAAAAACTGTTTTTT. The chain has TRBV27 and TRBJ1-4; tentative D call: TRBD1 (6 bases). The CDR3 is made up of 19 amino acids. Germline V gives CDR1 MNHEY, CDR2 SMNVEV (reference sequence). V lost 2 bases and J lost 8, with 27 bases in between.

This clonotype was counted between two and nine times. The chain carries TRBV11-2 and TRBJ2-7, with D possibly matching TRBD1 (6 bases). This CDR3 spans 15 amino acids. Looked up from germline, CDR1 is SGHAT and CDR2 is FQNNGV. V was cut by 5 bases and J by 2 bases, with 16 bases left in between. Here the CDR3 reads CASSPFRTVTYEQYF. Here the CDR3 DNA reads TGTGCCAGCAGCCCGTTCAGGACAGTAACCTACGAGCAGTACTTC.

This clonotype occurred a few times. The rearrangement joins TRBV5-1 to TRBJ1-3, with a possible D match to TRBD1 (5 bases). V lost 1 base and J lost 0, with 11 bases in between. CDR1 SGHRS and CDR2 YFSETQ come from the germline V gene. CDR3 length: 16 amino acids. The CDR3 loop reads CASSLQGDTSGNTIYF. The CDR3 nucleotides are TGCGCCAGCAGCTTGCAGGGCGACACCTCTGGAAACACCATATATTTT. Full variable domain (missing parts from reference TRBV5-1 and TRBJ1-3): KAGVTQTPRYLIKTRGQQVTLSCSPISGHRSVSWYQQTPGQGLQFLFEYFSETQRNKGNFPGRFSGRQFSNSRSEMNVSTLELGDSALYLCASSLQGDTSGNTIYFGEGSWLTVV.

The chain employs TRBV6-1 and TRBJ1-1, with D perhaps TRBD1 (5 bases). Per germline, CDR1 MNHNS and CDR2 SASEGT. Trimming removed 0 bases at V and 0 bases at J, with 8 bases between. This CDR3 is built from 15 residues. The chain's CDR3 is CASSEAAGLNTEAFF. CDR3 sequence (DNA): TGTGCCAGCAGTGAAGCTGCAGGGTTGAACACTGAAGCTTTCTTT.

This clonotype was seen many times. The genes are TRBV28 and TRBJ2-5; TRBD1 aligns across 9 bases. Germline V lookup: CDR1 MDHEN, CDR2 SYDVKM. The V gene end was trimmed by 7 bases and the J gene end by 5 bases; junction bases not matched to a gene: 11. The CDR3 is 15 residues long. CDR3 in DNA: TGTGCCAGCACCATTTACAGGGGGCCGGGGGAGACCCAGTACTTC. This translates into CASTIYRGPGETQYF.

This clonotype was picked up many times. As DNA, the CDR3 is TGTGCCAGTAGATACCGGGACAGAGAAGCTTTCTTT. Translation gives CASRYRDREAFF. The chain has TRBV19 and TRBJ1-1; 7 nucleotides match TRBD1. Germline assignment: CDR1 LNHDA and CDR2 SQIVND (reference sequence). With 6 bases clipped from V and 8 bases from J, the junction kept 6 bases outside the gene matches. CDR3 size: 12 residues.

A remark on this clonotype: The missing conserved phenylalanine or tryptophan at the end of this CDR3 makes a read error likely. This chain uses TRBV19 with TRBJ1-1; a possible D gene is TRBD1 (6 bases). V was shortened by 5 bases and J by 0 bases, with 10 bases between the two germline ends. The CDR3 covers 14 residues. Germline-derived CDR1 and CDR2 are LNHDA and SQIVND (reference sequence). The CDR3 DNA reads TGTGCCAGTAGTCTCGGACAGCTGAACACTGAAGCTTTCTCT. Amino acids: CASSLGQLNTEAFS.

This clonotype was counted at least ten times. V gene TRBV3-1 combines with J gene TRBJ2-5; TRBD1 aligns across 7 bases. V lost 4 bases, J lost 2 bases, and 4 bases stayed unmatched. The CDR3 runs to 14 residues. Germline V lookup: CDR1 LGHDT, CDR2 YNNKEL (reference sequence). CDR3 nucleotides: TGTGCCAGCAGCCCGCGACAGGGTCAAGAGACCCAGTACTTC. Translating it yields CASSPRQGQETQYF.

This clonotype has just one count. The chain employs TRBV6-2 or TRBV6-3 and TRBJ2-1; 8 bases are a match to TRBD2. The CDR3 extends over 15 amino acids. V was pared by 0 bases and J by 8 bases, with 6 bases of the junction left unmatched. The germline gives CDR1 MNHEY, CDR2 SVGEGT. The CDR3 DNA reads TGTGCCAGCAGTTACTCACCAGCGGGGGAGTATGAGCAGTTCTTC. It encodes CASSYSPAGEYEQFF.

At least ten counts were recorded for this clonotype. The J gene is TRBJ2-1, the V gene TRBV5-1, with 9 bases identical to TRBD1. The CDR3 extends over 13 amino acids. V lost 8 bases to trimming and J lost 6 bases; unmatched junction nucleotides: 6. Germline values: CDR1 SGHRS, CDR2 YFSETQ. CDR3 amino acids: CASRQGDVNEQFF. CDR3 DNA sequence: TGCGCCAGTCGACAGGGGGACGTCAATGAGCAGTTCTTC.

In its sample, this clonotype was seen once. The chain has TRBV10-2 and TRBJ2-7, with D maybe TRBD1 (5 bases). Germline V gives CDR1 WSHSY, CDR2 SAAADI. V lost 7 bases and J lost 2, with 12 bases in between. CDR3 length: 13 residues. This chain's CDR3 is CASNQGETYEQYF. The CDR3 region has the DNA TGCGCCAGCAATCAAGGGGAAACCTACGAGCAGTACTTC.

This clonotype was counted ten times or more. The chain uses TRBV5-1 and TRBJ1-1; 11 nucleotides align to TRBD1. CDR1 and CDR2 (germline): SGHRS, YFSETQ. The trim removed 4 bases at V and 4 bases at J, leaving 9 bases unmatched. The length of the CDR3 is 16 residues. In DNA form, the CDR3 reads TGCGCCAGCAGCCAGGACAGGGGGCGGGGGGCCACTGAAGCTTTCTTT. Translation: CASSQDRGRGATEAFF.

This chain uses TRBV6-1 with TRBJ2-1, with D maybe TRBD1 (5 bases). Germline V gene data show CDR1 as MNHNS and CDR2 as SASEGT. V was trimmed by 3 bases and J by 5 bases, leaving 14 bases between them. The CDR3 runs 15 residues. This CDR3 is CASSDGQGIHNEQFF. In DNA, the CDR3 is TGTGCCAGCAGTGATGGGCAGGGTATCCACAATGAGCAGTTCTTC.

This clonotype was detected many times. The CDR3 spells CASSLEGGQPNQPQHF. The CDR3 DNA reads as TGCGCCAGCAGCCTGGAGGGGGGACAACCCAATCAGCCCCAGCATTTT. V gene TRBV4-1 combines with J gene TRBJ1-5; D perhaps matches TRBD1 (6 bases). This CDR3 has 16 amino acids. Trimming took off 4 bases at V and 3 bases at J, with 16 bases between the two ends. In germline, CDR1 is MGHRA, CDR2 YSYEKL.